The 29 T cell receptor beta chains given below trace back to one sample, sequenced in a study of neurological immune-mediated disorders. MiXCR, run by TCRdb on the 5' RACE reads, gives a single entry per CDR3 protein. The table lists 80,000 to 100,000 distinct CDR3 sequences, roughly 3.5% of them singletons, with approximately 2.9% in the top ten. Sequenced material: PBMCs. These receptor sequences come from a woman between 45 and 65 years old with multiple sclerosis.

This clonotype was observed at least ten times. The chain uses TRBV7-2 and TRBJ2-3; 10 nucleotides match TRBD2. The V gene end was trimmed by 6 bases and the J gene end by 2 bases; junction bases not matched to a gene: 8. CDR1 SGHTA and CDR2 FQGNSA come from the germline V gene. The CDR3 is 16 residues long. CDR3 sequence (DNA): TGTGCCAGCAGTCTGACGGGGACTAGCGACACAGATACGCAGTATTTT. This codes for CASSLTGTSDTDTQYF. Based on the CDR3 plus reference TRBV7-2 and TRBJ2-3, the full variable domain is GAGVSQSPSNKVTEKGKDVELRCDPISGHTALYWYRQSLGQGLEFLIYFQGNSAPDKSGLPSDRFSAERTGGSVSTLTIQRTQQEDSAVYLCASSLTGTSDTDTQYFGPGTRLTVL.

This clonotype was picked up many times. The genes are TRBV20-1 and TRBJ1-6, with D possibly TRBD1 on 6 matching bases. From germline, CDR1 is DFQATT and CDR2 SNEGSKA (reference sequence). V was clipped by 5 bases and J by 4 bases, with 15 bases between them. The CDR3 sequence is 15 residues long. This chain's CDR3 is CSAPAAGAYNSPLHF. DNA for the CDR3: TGCAGTGCTCCGGCGGCAGGGGCGTATAATTCACCCCTCCACTTT.

This clonotype has just a few counts. A read error may be the cause here, since a much bigger clone is one base away. V is TRBV5-1 and J is TRBJ2-7, with D perhaps TRBD1 or TRBD2 (6 bases each). CDR1 is SGHRS, CDR2 YFSETQ, per germline. CDR3 length: 14 amino acids. Deletions cut 1 base from V and 5 bases from J, with 13 bases between. CDR3 residues: CASSLRKGGDEQYF. For the CDR3, the DNA is TGCGCCAGCAGCTTGCGAAAGGGGGGAGACGAGCAGTACTTC.

This clonotype was picked up many times. This chain links TRBV6-4 with TRBJ2-3; D could derive from TRBD1 or TRBD2 (5 bases each). Trimming left V 2 bases short and J 0 bases short, with 6 bases between. The CDR3 runs to 14 residues. Germline lookup yields CDR1 MRHNA and CDR2 SNTAGT. CDR3 DNA sequence: TGTGCCAGCAGTGACGGGGGAAGCACAGATACGCAGTATTTT. Its protein product is CASSDGGSTDTQYF.

This clonotype was detected many times. A junction boundary mismatches the germline segment, possibly from a read error. The rearrangement joins TRBV7-7 to TRBJ2-5; 10 positions match TRBD2. This CDR3 region has 14 residues. Germline lookup yields CDR1 SSHAT and CDR2 FNYEAQ (reference sequence). The CDR3 nucleotides read TGTGCTAGCAGCGAAGCGGGGGGGCTTGAGACCCAGTACTTC. Residues: CASSEAGGLETQYF.

This clonotype appeared many times. The V call is TRBV5-1, the J call TRBJ2-3; tentatively, D is TRBD1 or TRBD2 (6 bases each). V dropped 4 bases and J dropped 0 bases, with 12 bases sitting between them. The germline V gene encodes CDR1 SGHRS and CDR2 YFSETQ. The CDR3 covers 15 residues. The CDR3: CASSEWGASTDTQYF. CDR3 DNA: TGCGCCAGCAGCGAGTGGGGGGCTAGCACAGATACGCAGTATTTT.

To note about this clonotype: A much bigger clone sits one base away, suggesting this may be a read error. V is TRBV3-1 and J is TRBJ1-2, with D hard to call. The CDR3 extends over 13 amino acids. The V gene's germline CDR1 is LGHDT and CDR2 YNNKEL (reference sequence). CDR3 nucleotide sequence: TGTGTCAGCAGCCCCCTTGGGTCTTATGGCTACACCTTC. Its translation: CVSSPLGSYGYTF. The whole variable domain, remainder taken from reference TRBV3-1 and TRBJ1-2, is DTAVSQTPKYLVTQMGNDKSIKCEQNLGHDTMYWYKQDSKKFLKIMFSYNNKELIINETVPNRFSPKSPDKAHLNLHINSLELGDSAVYFCVSSPLGSYGYTFGSGTRLTVV.

This clonotype was picked up many times. The chain carries TRBV12-3 or TRBV12-4 and TRBJ1-6; no clear D gene. The CDR3 runs to 14 residues. V lost 6 bases and J 3 bases, leaving 9 bases between the germline ends. The CDR3 nucleotides are TGTGCCAGCAGCCCAAGGGACTATAATTCACCCCTCCACTTT. It translates to CASSPRDYNSPLHF.

This clonotype was seen repeatedly, ten times or more. The rearrangement links TRBV6-5 to TRBJ1-1, with D perhaps TRBD1 (5 bases). Germline loops: CDR1 MNHEY, CDR2 SVGAGI. V lost 0 bases and J lost 5, with 16 bases in between. This CDR3 region has 16 residues. CDR3 nucleotide sequence: TGTGCCAGCAGTTACTCGATCGGGACCAAGGGGACTGAAGCTTTCTTT. It encodes CASSYSIGTKGTEAFF.

This clonotype came up many times. The rearrangement uses TRBV7-9 and TRBJ1-6, with D hard to call. This CDR3 contains 16 residues. Germline V gene data show CDR1 as SEHNR and CDR2 as FQNEAQ (reference sequence). Trimming removed 5 bases from V and 0 bases from J, with 11 bases in between. The CDR3 here is CASSVDRSSYNSPLHF. The CDR3 DNA reads as TGTGCCAGCAGCGTGGACCGGAGCTCCTATAATTCACCCCTCCACTTT.

This clonotype was observed at least ten times. The CDR3 DNA reads as TGCAGTGCTGACCGGGACATGAAAAACATTCAGTACTTC. Amino acid sequence: CSADRDMKNIQYF. The genes are TRBV20-1 and TRBJ2-4, with D possibly TRBD1 on 6 matching bases. In germline, CDR1 is DFQATT, CDR2 SNEGSKA (reference sequence). This CDR3 is built from 13 residues. V lost 5 bases, J lost 4 bases, and 12 bases lay in between.

This clonotype has ten or more counts. This chain links TRBV20-1 with TRBJ2-5; D is unresolved. The CDR3 consists of 12 residues. Germline V CDR1 and CDR2: DFQATT, SNEGSKA (reference sequence). The ends were cut back, 4 bases at V and 1 base at J, with 7 bases in the middle. The CDR3 loop reads CSAMASQETQYF. CDR3 sequence (DNA): TGCAGTGCTATGGCGAGCCAAGAGACCCAGTACTTC.

This clonotype was observed at least ten times. The V gene is TRBV7-8, the J gene TRBJ2-3, with D perhaps matching TRBD1 or TRBD2 (6 bases each). CDR1 is SGHVS and CDR2 is FQNEAQ in the germline V gene. V dropped 3 bases and J dropped 5 bases, with 12 bases sitting between them. The CDR3 length is 14 residues. The CDR3 protein is CASSFPGGQDTQYF. The CDR3 region has the DNA TGTGCCAGCAGCTTTCCCGGGGGCCAAGATACGCAGTATTTT.

This chain connects TRBV7-3 to TRBJ2-1; 8 positions agree with TRBD2. V shed 8 bases and J 7 bases; nucleotides not matched to a gene: 10. This CDR3 is built from 14 residues. CDR1 SGHTA and CDR2 FQGTGA come from the germline V gene. The CDR3 region is CASAKGLGRNEQFF. CDR3 nucleotide sequence: TGTGCCAGCGCGAAGGGACTAGGGAGAAATGAGCAGTTCTTC.

In this sample, this clonotype turned up many times. The chain links TRBV20-1 to TRBJ1-1; D possibly corresponds to TRBD1 (5 bases). CDR1 is DFQATT, CDR2 SNEGSKA, per germline (reference sequence). This CDR3 has 13 residues. The CDR3 region is CRGGSGGNTEAFF. For the CDR3, the DNA is TGCAGGGGGGGGTCAGGTGGGAACACTGAAGCTTTCTTT.

At least ten counts were recorded for this clonotype. CDR3 in amino acids: CASSLDGRYAQFF. The CDR3 nucleotides read TGCGCCAGCAGCTTGGACGGCAGGTATGCGCAGTTCTTC. This rearrangement joins TRBV5-1 to TRBJ2-1; D not resolved. CDR3 length equals 13 residues. The V and J ends lost 0 bases and 12 bases respectively, with 13 bases between them. The V gene's germline CDR1 is SGHRS and CDR2 YFSETQ.

There are many counts of this clonotype. The rearrangement links TRBV11-2 to TRBJ2-1, with D unresolved. Looked up from germline, CDR1 is SGHAT and CDR2 is FQNNGV. V lost 4 bases to trimming and J lost 10 bases, with 11 bases between them. The CDR3 is made up of 12 amino acids. The DNA of the CDR3 is TGTGCCAGCAGCTATGGGAAAACCGAGCAGTTCTTC. Its protein product is CASSYGKTEQFF.

There are many counts of this clonotype. V usage is TRBV5-1 and J usage is TRBJ1-6; tentatively, D is TRBD1 (6 bases). Trimming pared 3 bases from V and 7 bases from J, leaving 26 bases between. Germline values: CDR1 SGHRS, CDR2 YFSETQ. The CDR3 length is 19 residues. CDR3 sequence: CASSSGWGAGGLRNSPLHF. The CDR3 DNA is TGCGCCAGCAGCTCGGGTTGGGGGGCTGGCGGTCTTCGCAATTCACCCCTCCACTTT. Supplemented by reference TRBV5-1 and TRBJ1-6, the full variable domain reads KAGVTQTPRYLIKTRGQQVTLSCSPISGHRSVSWYQQTPGQGLQFLFEYFSETQRNKGNFPGRFSGRQFSNSRSEMNVSTLELGDSALYLCASSSGWGAGGLRNSPLHFGNGTRLTVT.

This clonotype appeared a few times. CDR3 amino acids: CAINGGSRQGNYGYTF. In nucleotides, the CDR3 is TGTGCCATCAACGGAGGAAGTAGACAGGGAAACTATGGCTACACCTTC. V gene TRBV10-3 combines with J gene TRBJ1-2; 7 bases line up with TRBD1. V shed 7 bases and J 2 bases; nucleotides not matched to a gene: 13. Germline loops: CDR1 ENHRY, CDR2 SYGVKD. The CDR3 contains 16 residues.

This clonotype was observed at least ten times. The chain uses TRBV20-1 and TRBJ1-1; D ambiguous. The CDR3 totals 17 residues. Germline loops: CDR1 DFQATT, CDR2 SNEGSKA (reference sequence). The V and J ends lost 4 bases and 0 bases respectively, with 21 bases between them. The CDR3 loop reads CSAKTLNPGYMNTEAFF. CDR3 nucleotide sequence: TGCAGTGCTAAAACCTTGAACCCCGGCTACATGAACACTGAAGCTTTCTTT.

This clonotype occurred many times. V usage is TRBV7-3 and J usage is TRBJ2-1; D is possibly TRBD2 (6 bases). Trimming shortened V by 4 bases and J by 15 bases, and 16 bases separated the two germline ends. The germline V gene has CDR1 SGHTA and CDR2 FQGTGA. The CDR3 spans 12 residues. CDR3 region: CASSSGTAKVFF. CDR3 nucleotide sequence: TGTGCCAGCAGCTCAGGGACTGCCAAGGTGTTCTTC. The complete variable domain, with remaining parts taken from reference TRBV7-3 and TRBJ2-1, reads GAGVSQTPSNKVTEKGKYVELRCDPISGHTALYWYRQSLGQGPEFLIYFQGTGAADDSGLPNDRFFAVRPEGSVSTLKIQRTERGDSAVYLCASSSGTAKVFFGPGTRLTVL.

This clonotype showed up many times. This sequence joins TRBV12-3 or TRBV12-4 and TRBJ1-6, with D tentatively TRBD1 (5 bases). With 6 bases removed from V and 6 bases from J, the gap between germline ends came to 12 bases. The CDR3 extends over 14 amino acids. CDR3 bases: TGTGCCAGCAGCCCTACAGGTCTTAATTCACCCCTCCACTTT. Translation: CASSPTGLNSPLHF.

About this clonotype: With a much larger clone just one base away, this may be a read error. J is TRBJ2-3 and V is TRBV4-2; 8 bases are shared with TRBD2. There are 18 residues in the CDR3. CDR1 and CDR2 from the germline V gene are LGHNA and YNFKEQ. Here the CDR3 DNA reads TGTGCCAGCAGCCAGCGGGCCCTCGCGGGGGGTCGAGGAGATAAGCAGTATTTT. It is translated as CASSQRALAGGRGDKQYF.

This clonotype was recorded many times. The chain carries TRBV9 and TRBJ2-2; D tentatively fits TRBD1 or TRBD2 (5 bases each). The CDR3 runs to 16 residues. V lost 0 bases and J 3 bases, leaving 12 bases between the germline ends. Germline-derived CDR1 and CDR2 are SGDLS and YYNGEE. The CDR3 region is CASSVALGVHTGELFF. The CDR3 nucleotides read TGTGCCAGCAGCGTAGCCCTGGGGGTTCACACCGGGGAGCTGTTTTTT.

This clonotype was counted many times. The rearrangement links TRBV5-1 to TRBJ1-2; TRBD1 might be the D (5 bases). The CDR3 is made up of 14 amino acids. The germline V gene has CDR1 SGHRS and CDR2 YFSETQ. Trimming stripped 5 bases from V and 2 bases from J, with 13 bases between. DNA of the CDR3: TGCGCCAGCAGTTTCGGACAATCCAACTATGGCTACACCTTC. Translation gives CASSFGQSNYGYTF.

The table lists this clonotype with many counts. The chain joins TRBV12-3 or TRBV12-4 to TRBJ1-2; unclear D gene. The V gene lost 8 bases and the J gene lost 7 bases, with 14 bases spanning the gap. CDR3 length: 12 residues. CDR3 protein: CASYTRPSGYTF. CDR3 DNA: TGTGCCAGCTATACCCGGCCGAGTGGCTACACCTTC.

This clonotype was counted many times. The rearrangement joins TRBV5-1 to TRBJ2-1; D not certain. Looked up from germline, CDR1 is SGHRS and CDR2 is YFSETQ. The CDR3 totals 13 residues. The V and J ends lost 1 base and 4 bases respectively, with 6 bases between them. The CDR3 region has the DNA TGCGCCAGCAGCTTGAGCCCGTACAATGAGCAGTTCTTC. Amino acid sequence: CASSLSPYNEQFF. Full variable domain (remainder filled in from reference TRBV5-1 and TRBJ2-1): KAGVTQTPRYLIKTRGQQVTLSCSPISGHRSVSWYQQTPGQGLQFLFEYFSETQRNKGNFPGRFSGRQFSNSRSEMNVSTLELGDSALYLCASSLSPYNEQFFGPGTRLTVL.

This clonotype has a count of ten or more. The chain is built from TRBV5-1 and TRBJ2-3, with D possibly matching TRBD2 (6 bases). CDR3 length: 15 amino acids. Germline V gives CDR1 SGHRS, CDR2 YFSETQ. Trimming took off 0 bases at V and 6 bases at J, with 14 bases between the two ends. The CDR3 coding sequence is TGCGCCAGCAGCTTGGTCTCCGGGGGACCCGATACGCAGTATTTT. Translating gives CASSLVSGGPDTQYF. The variable domain in full, completed from reference TRBV5-1 and TRBJ2-3, reads KAGVTQTPRYLIKTRGQQVTLSCSPISGHRSVSWYQQTPGQGLQFLFEYFSETQRNKGNFPGRFSGRQFSNSRSEMNVSTLELGDSALYLCASSLVSGGPDTQYFGPGTRLTVL.

This clonotype was recorded many times. J is TRBJ2-1 and V is TRBV9; 11 bases are a match to TRBD2. This CDR3 has 14 amino acids. CDR1 is SGDLS, CDR2 YYNGEE, per germline. The V segment lost 6 bases and the J segment 8 bases; nucleotides outside the gene matches: 7. The CDR3 loop is CASNPSGGIYEQFF. Here the CDR3 DNA reads TGTGCCAGCAACCCTAGCGGGGGGATCTATGAGCAGTTCTTC. The full variable domain, its missing parts supplied by reference TRBV9 and TRBJ2-1, is DSGVTQTPKHLITATGQRVTLRCSPRSGDLSVYWYQQSLDQGLQFLIQYYNGEERAKGNILERFSAQQFPDLHSELNLSSLELGDSALYFCASNPSGGIYEQFFGPGTRLTVL.